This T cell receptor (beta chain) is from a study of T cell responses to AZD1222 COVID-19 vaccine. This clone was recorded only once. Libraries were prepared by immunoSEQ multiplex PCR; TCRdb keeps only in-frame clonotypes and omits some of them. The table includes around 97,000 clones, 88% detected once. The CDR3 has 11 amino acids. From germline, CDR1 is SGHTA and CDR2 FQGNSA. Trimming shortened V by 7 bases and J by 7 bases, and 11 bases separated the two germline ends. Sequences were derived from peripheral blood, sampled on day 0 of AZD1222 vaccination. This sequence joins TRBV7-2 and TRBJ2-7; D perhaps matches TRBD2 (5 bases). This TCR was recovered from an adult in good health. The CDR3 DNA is TGTGCCAGCACAGAGACGGGGGAGCAGTACTTC. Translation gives CASTETGEQYF.